Shown below are 18 T cell receptor beta chains from a single sample sequenced in a study of T cells after yellow fever vaccination. TCRdb reanalysed the 5' RACE reads using MiXCR and keeps one entry per CDR3 protein. The sample holds 250,000 or so distinct CDR3 sequences, approximately 3.8% seen once. The sample here was PBMCs, taken 15 days after the yellow fever booster vaccination. These receptors originate from a man between 18 and 29 years old who received the YFV17D yellow fever vaccine.

In its sample, this clonotype was seen a few times. The chain joins TRBV5-5 to TRBJ1-1; D is ambiguous. Looked up from germline, CDR1 is SGHKS and CDR2 is YYEKEE (reference sequence). V was trimmed by 4 bases and J by 1 base, leaving 11 bases between them. The CDR3 spans 14 residues. DNA of the CDR3: TGTGCCAGCAGCCCTCACCCCCCGAACACTGAAGCTTTCTTT. Protein sequence: CASSPHPPNTEAFF.

This clonotype was counted ten times or more. V usage is TRBV15 and J usage is TRBJ1-1; possibly TRBD1 for D (6 bases). The germline CDR1 and CDR2 sequences are LNHNV and YYDKDF (reference sequence). The CDR3 runs 15 residues. The germline V and J ends were trimmed by 1 base and 6 bases, with 15 bases remaining between them. CDR3 sequence (DNA): TGTGCCACCAGCAGAGGGGGAGGGGGTAACCCTGAAGCTTTCTTT. Translated, it gives CATSRGGGGNPEAFF.

This clonotype was counted ten times or more. The J gene is TRBJ2-7, the V gene TRBV5-6; TRBD2 is a possible D gene (5 bases). The CDR3 is 12 amino acids. Germline V gives CDR1 SGHDT, CDR2 YYEEEE. Trimming left V 0 bases short and J 4 bases short, with 5 bases between. CDR3 nucleotide sequence: TGTGCCAGCAGCTTGGGACTATACGAGCAGTACGTC. Translating gives CASSLGLYEQYV.

This clonotype was counted at least ten times. The rearrangement uses TRBV6-2 or TRBV6-3 and TRBJ1-2, with no clear D. This CDR3 spans 15 amino acids. Germline lookup yields CDR1 MNHEY and CDR2 SVGEGT. V was cut by 6 bases and J by 5 bases, with 19 bases left in between. The CDR3 sequence is CASREAGPLTYGYTF. The CDR3 nucleotides are TGTGCCAGCAGAGAGGCGGGCCCATTGACTTATGGCTACACCTTC.

This clonotype was observed many times. This chain connects TRBV5-1 to TRBJ2-2; TRBD1 aligns across 7 bases. The CDR3 length is 16 residues. The germline V gene encodes CDR1 SGHRS and CDR2 YFSETQ. The trim removed 0 bases at V and 1 base at J, leaving 3 bases unmatched. CDR3 amino acids: CASSLGDRENTGELFF. In DNA form, the CDR3 reads TGCGCCAGCAGCTTGGGAGACAGGGAGAACACCGGGGAGCTGTTTTTT.

This clonotype was counted ten times or more. CDR3 DNA sequence: TGTGCCAGCAGCTTATCCCCGGGACAGGGGGCTGAAGCTTTCTTT. Protein sequence: CASSLSPGQGAEAFF. This sequence joins TRBV7-2 and TRBJ1-1; 11 nucleotides align to TRBD1. This CDR3 comprises 15 residues. The trim removed 2 bases at V and 6 bases at J, leaving 5 bases unmatched. Per germline, CDR1 SGHTA and CDR2 FQGNSA.

This clonotype was observed many times. This sequence joins TRBV7-2 and TRBJ2-5, with D hard to call. Trimming took off 5 bases at V and 4 bases at J, with 11 bases between the two ends. The CDR3 sequence is 13 residues long. The germline V gene has CDR1 SGHTA and CDR2 FQGNSA. The CDR3: CASSPTPPETQYF. CDR3 nucleotides: TGTGCCAGCAGCCCCACCCCCCCAGAGACCCAGTACTTC.

This clonotype was found many times. The V and J genes are TRBV6-4 and TRBJ2-2; D might be TRBD1 (6 bases). Germline-derived CDR1 and CDR2 are MRHNA and SNTAGT. Trimming removed 3 bases at V and 4 bases at J, with 6 bases between. There are 13 residues in the CDR3. Written as DNA, the CDR3 is TGTGCCAGCAGTGAGGGGGCCACCGGGGAGCTGTTTTTT. Protein sequence: CASSEGATGELFF.

This clonotype was observed many times. The rearrangement links TRBV20-1 to TRBJ2-3, with 8 positions matching TRBD2. CDR3 length equals 14 residues. The junction had 7 bases not matched to a gene; V was cut back by 2 bases and J by 6 bases. In germline, CDR1 is DFQATT, CDR2 SNEGSKA (reference sequence). This CDR3 is CSARRAGARDTQYF. DNA for the CDR3: TGCAGTGCTAGACGAGCGGGGGCCCGGGATACGCAGTATTTT.

This clonotype was observed many times. V and J are TRBV7-2 and TRBJ1-1; 9 nucleotides align to TRBD1. The CDR3 sequence is 17 residues long. CDR1 SGHTA and CDR2 FQGNSA come from the germline V gene. V gave up 1 base and J gave up 0 bases; unmatched junction bases: 6. Here the CDR3 reads CASSLVAGTGLNTEAFF. CDR3 DNA: TGTGCCAGCAGCTTAGTGGCTGGGACAGGGCTGAACACTGAAGCTTTCTTT. Variable domain in full (rest from reference TRBV7-2 and TRBJ1-1): GAGVSQSPSNKVTEKGKDVELRCDPISGHTALYWYRQSLGQGLEFLIYFQGNSAPDKSGLPSDRFSAERTGGSVSTLTIQRTQQEDSAVYLCASSLVAGTGLNTEAFFGQGTRLTVV.

In this sample, this clonotype turned up many times. The rearrangement joins TRBV5-8 to TRBJ2-2, with 9 bases aligning to TRBD1. Germline lookup yields CDR1 SGHTS and CDR2 YDEGEE. This CDR3 spans 17 amino acids. After removal of 0 bases from V and 5 bases from J, the junction contained 8 bases not matched to a gene. The CDR3 region is CASSLETGTGFTGELFF. CDR3 coding DNA: TGTGCCAGCAGCTTGGAGACCGGGACAGGGTTTACCGGGGAGCTGTTTTTT.

This clonotype was seen repeatedly, ten times or more. The rearrangement joins TRBV5-1 to TRBJ2-5; D is possibly TRBD1 (6 bases). The CDR3 covers 13 residues. Germline values: CDR1 SGHRS, CDR2 YFSETQ. V was shortened by 4 bases and J by 7 bases, with 14 bases between the two germline ends. The CDR3 is CASSRFPQGTQYF. The CDR3 DNA sequence: TGCGCCAGCAGCCGCTTTCCACAGGGGACCCAGTACTTC.

In its sample, this clonotype was seen many times. The chain joins TRBV7-2 to TRBJ1-1; D is undetermined. CDR1 is SGHTA and CDR2 is FQGNSA in the germline V gene. V shed 5 bases and J shed 3 bases, with 10 bases lying between them. This CDR3 is built from 13 residues. DNA of the CDR3: TGTGCCAGCAGCCGACCACCGTACACTGAAGCTTTCTTT. This gives the protein CASSRPPYTEAFF.

There are many counts of this clonotype. The chain combines TRBV10-3 with TRBJ2-1, with 9 bases aligning to TRBD1. CDR1 ENHRY and CDR2 SYGVKD come from the germline V gene. The length of the CDR3 is 14 residues. V trimming: 6 bases; J trimming: 8 bases; junction bases outside the gene matches: 8. This CDR3 is CAISGTGSADEQFF. The DNA for the CDR3 is TGTGCCATCAGCGGGACAGGGTCAGCCGATGAGCAGTTCTTC.

This clonotype appeared many times. The chain carries TRBV20-1 and TRBJ1-1; TRBD1 aligns across 9 bases. From germline, CDR1 is DFQATT and CDR2 SNEGSKA (reference sequence). The CDR3 runs to 15 residues. The V segment lost 0 bases and the J segment 5 bases; nucleotides outside the gene matches: 7. The CDR3 loop reads CSARDTGQGRTEAFF. The CDR3 region has the DNA TGCAGTGCTAGAGATACGGGACAGGGAAGAACTGAAGCTTTCTTT.

This clonotype has ten or more counts. The rearrangement links TRBV5-6 to TRBJ2-1; D is unclear. This CDR3 has 12 amino acids. The germline V and J ends were trimmed by 3 bases and 9 bases, with 10 bases remaining between them. Germline V gene data show CDR1 as SGHDT and CDR2 as YYEEEE. CDR3 protein: CASSSDRTEQFF. The CDR3 DNA sequence: TGTGCCAGCAGCTCGGACCGTACTGAGCAGTTCTTC. The whole variable domain, filled in from reference TRBV5-6 and TRBJ2-1, reads DAGVTQSPTHLIKTRGQQVTLRCSPKSGHDTVSWYQQALGQGPQFIFQYYEEEERQRGNFPDRFSGHQFPNYSSELNVNALLLGDSALYLCASSSDRTEQFFGPGTRLTVL.

The sample holds many counts of this clonotype. The genes are TRBV3-1 and TRBJ1-5; no firm D call. Germline V lookup: CDR1 LGHDT, CDR2 YNNKEL (reference sequence). V lost 0 bases and J 4 bases, leaving 10 bases between the germline ends. CDR3 length equals 15 residues. The CDR3 spells CASSQDPQTNQPQHF. CDR3 coding DNA: TGTGCCAGCAGCCAAGATCCCCAGACAAATCAGCCCCAGCATTTT.

This clonotype was counted ten times or more. The chain couples TRBV4-3 to TRBJ2-2, with unresolved D. The CDR3 has 16 residues. V lost 0 bases and J lost 1, with 9 bases in between. Germline CDR1 is LGHNA and CDR2 is YSLEER. In nucleotides, the CDR3 is TGCGCCAGCAGCCAAGACGGCAGACTGAACACCGGGGAGCTGTTTTTT. Protein product: CASSQDGRLNTGELFF.